This is a list of T cell receptor beta chains from one sample in a study of cytomegalovirus exposure and HLA in healthy donors. Produced via immunoSEQ multiplex PCR; TCRdb's table is partial and in-frame only. In the table there are over 95,000 clones, roughly four fifths of which are singletons. Specimen: PBMCs. Receptors were obtained from a woman aged 18-35 years in good health and CMV-seronegative. Both conserved end residues are part of each CDR3. D genes are given only for firm matches. A row's size may be missing; if present it is once, few, many or a size class.

D gene	J gene	clone size	V gene	CDR3 DNA	CDR3 protein
.	TRBJ2-1	.	TRBV7-2	TGTGCCAGCAGCTTAGATTGGGGGCGGAGCTACAATGAGCAGTTCTTC	CASSLDWGRSYNEQFF
.	TRBJ1-5	.	TRBV5-8	TGTGCCAGCACCCTCATTGGACCCTCAGGAGGGCAGCCCCAGCATTTT	CASTLIGPSGGQPQHF
.	TRBJ2-2	few	TRBV9	TGTGCCAGCAGCTCCAGTATCACCGGGGAGCTGTTTTTT	CASSSSITGELFF
TRBD1	TRBJ2-7	.	TRBV7-9	TGTGCCAGCAGCTTAGGACAGGGGGCCTACGAGCAGTACTTC	CASSLGQGAYEQYF
TRBD2	TRBJ2-5	.	TRBV28	TGTGCCAGCAACTCCCTCACTAGCGGGGGGGGAGAGACCCAGTACTTC	CASNSLTSGGGETQYF
TRBD1	TRBJ1-2	.	TRBV6-4	TGTGCCAGCATACAGGGGCGCTATGGCTACACCTTC	CASIQGRYGYTF
.	TRBJ1-3	once	TRBV25-1	TGTGCCAGCAGTGAGGGCAGTGGAAACACCATATATTTT	CASSEGSGNTIYF
TRBD2	TRBJ2-1	.	TRBV7-8	TGTGCCAGCAGCGGCCGCCTAGCGGGAAGAGGTGAGCAGTTCTTC	CASSGRLAGRGEQFF
.	TRBJ1-1	.	TRBV11-2	TGTGCCAGCAGCTCGGGATTTCGTCACCGGAACACTGAAGCTTTCTTT	CASSSGFRHRNTEAFF
.	TRBJ1-1	.	TRBV19	TGTGCCAGTAGGGGACACGAAGCTTTCTTT	CASRGHEAFF
TRBD1	TRBJ1-5	.	TRBV7-9	TGTGCCAGCAGCTTGGGACAGGCTAGCAATCAGCCCCAGCATTTT	CASSLGQASNQPQHF
TRBD1	TRBJ1-2	.	TRBV9	TGTGCCAGCAGCCCCGAGGACAGGTATTACTATGGCTACACCTTC	CASSPEDRYYYGYTF
TRBD1	TRBJ2-1	.	TRBV28	TGTGCCACCGGGGACAGGGTCAATGAGCAGTTCTTC	CATGDRVNEQFF
.	TRBJ1-1	.	TRBV6-1	TGTGCCCTCACGAAAGGGGGAGGGACAGAAGCTTTCTTT	CALTKGGGTEAFF
TRBD1	TRBJ2-7	.	TRBV11-3	TGTGCCAGCAGCTTAGATCAGGGGGACGAGCAGTACTTC	CASSLDQGDEQYF
.	TRBJ1-4	.	TRBV29-1	TGCAGCGTTGCTGGAGCAACTAATGAAAAACTGTTTTTT	CSVAGATNEKLFF
.	TRBJ1-1	.	TRBV5-1	TGCGCCAGCAGCGCCTGGGTGGGACTCACTGAAGCTTTCTTT	CASSAWVGLTEAFF
.	TRBJ2-7	few	TRBV10-2	TGCGCCAGCAGACGCCCAACCGGCTACGAGCAGTACTTC	CASRRPTGYEQYF
TRBD2	TRBJ2-1	.	TRBV9	TGTGCCAGCAGCGTTGGGCTAGCGGGAAAATCCTACAATGAGCAGTTCTTC	CASSVGLAGKSYNEQFF
TRBD1	TRBJ1-1	.	TRBV11-3	TGTGCCAGCAGCTTATTCACAGGGGGCAACACTGAAGCTTTCTTT	CASSLFTGGNTEAFF
.	TRBJ2-5	few	TRBV5-1	TGCGCCAGCAGCTTGGCCACGTATCGGAGCCAAGAGACCCAGTACTTC	CASSLATYRSQETQYF
TRBD2	TRBJ2-3	.	TRBV2	TGTGCCAGCACCCATAGAGGACTAGTCGCAGATACGCAGTATTTT	CASTHRGLVADTQYF
TRBD2	TRBJ2-5	.	TRBV7-9	TGTGCCAGCAGCTTCCTAGCGGTCCAAGAGACCCAGTACTTC	CASSFLAVQETQYF
TRBD1	TRBJ1-2	once	TRBV14	TGTGCCAGCAGCCGGTCCCCGGCCGGGACAGCTTATGGCTACACCTTC	CASSRSPAGTAYGYTF
TRBD1	TRBJ1-1	.	TRBV9	TGTGCCAGCAGCGCCACAGGGGGCGGCACTGAAGCTTTCTTT	CASSATGGGTEAFF
.	TRBJ1-1	.	TRBV21-1	TGTGCCAGCAGCAGGACAGATGAAGCTTTCTTT	CASSRTDEAFF
.	TRBJ1-5	.	TRBV7-2	TGTGCCAGCAGCTTAGTTGGGGGGGGGAATCAGCCCCAGCATTTT	CASSLVGGGNQPQHF
.	TRBJ1-1	.	TRBV15	TGTGCCACCAGCAGAGAGCGGTTGGGGAGGTACACTGAAGCTTTCTTT	CATSRERLGRYTEAFF
.	TRBJ1-5	.	TRBV4-1	TGCGCCAGCAGCCAATTTTTCGGTAATGGAGGCCTTAGCAATCAGCCCCAGCATTTT	CASSQFFGNGGLSNQPQHF
.	TRBJ2-7	.	TRBV7-2	TGTGCCAGCAGCTTAAGGAGGGATGAGCAGTACTTC	CASSLRRDEQYF
.	TRBJ2-3	once	TRBV14	TGTGCCAGCAGCCAACAGGGGCCAGATACGCAGTATTTT	CASSQQGPDTQYF
.	TRBJ2-3	.	TRBV7-2	TGTGCCAGCAGCTCGAACCCTAGCTTGAGTACGCAGTATTTT	CASSSNPSLSTQYF
.	TRBJ2-1	.	TRBV21-1	TGTGCCAGCAGCCAAAGGGAGGGGCCTTTCAACAATGAGCAGTTCTTC	CASSQREGPFNNEQFF
.	TRBJ1-1	.	TRBV7-2	TGTGCCAGCAGCAGACGCCGGACAGAAGCGGTGGGGTCAAACACTGAAGCTTTCTTT	CASSRRRTEAVGSNTEAFF
.	TRBJ1-1	.	TRBV27	TGTGCCAGTGCTCGAGGGAACACTGAAGCTTTCTTT	CASARGNTEAFF
TRBD2	TRBJ2-1	once	TRBV9	TGTGCCAGCAGCATAAGGATGACTAGCGGGGGAACCTACAATGAGCAGTTCTTC	CASSIRMTSGGTYNEQFF
TRBD2	TRBJ2-3	few	TRBV5-6	TGTGCCAGCAGCACGGGGACTACCAATACGCAGTATTTT	CASSTGTTNTQYF
TRBD1	TRBJ1-4	few	TRBV19	TGTGCCAGTAGACCTGGACAGGGCCCACCAACTAATGAAAAACTGTTTTTT	CASRPGQGPPTNEKLFF
TRBD2	TRBJ2-5	.	TRBV11-2	TGTGCCAGCAGCTTAGGGCGGGGGAGGGAAGAGACCCAGTACTTC	CASSLGRGREETQYF
.	TRBJ2-3	.	TRBV6-1	TGTGCCAGCACCGAAGGCGGGGTGAATCCAGATACGCAGTATTTT	CASTEGGVNPDTQYF
.	TRBJ1-2	once	TRBV14	TGTGCCAGCAGCCAAGACAGGTTGATGGTCGGAGGCTACACCTTC	CASSQDRLMVGGYTF
.	TRBJ2-3	.	TRBV19	TGTGCCAGTAGTATTCTGACGGGTACAGATACGCAGTATTTT	CASSILTGTDTQYF
TRBD1	TRBJ2-1	few	TRBV11-3	TGTGCCAGCAGCTTCAGGGGGTACAATGAGCAGTTCTTC	CASSFRGYNEQFF
.	TRBJ1-5	.	TRBV7-8	TGTGCCAGCAGCTTAAGGGCCTCAGGGCAGCCCCAGCATTTT	CASSLRASGQPQHF
.	TRBJ1-5	once	TRBV19	TGTGCCAGTAGTATTAACAGGGACCAGCCCCAGCATTTT	CASSINRDQPQHF
.	TRBJ1-1	.	TRBV6-1	TGTGCCAGCAGTGAAGTAAGAGACACTGAAGCTTTCTTT	CASSEVRDTEAFF
.	TRBJ1-1	.	TRBV30	TGTGCCTGGAAGGTGGGCCTGAACACTGAAGCTTTCTTT	CAWKVGLNTEAFF
TRBD1	TRBJ1-5	.	TRBV18	TGTGCCAGCTCTATTTTCGACAGGGGGAACCAGCCCCAGCATTTT	CASSIFDRGNQPQHF
TRBD2	TRBJ2-5	.	TRBV6-1	TGTGCCAGCAGTGACCCCGGGACTAGCGGGAGAGGAGGAGAGACCCAGTACTTC	CASSDPGTSGRGGETQYF
TRBD1	TRBJ1-1	.	TRBV2	TGTGCCAGCGACCCACAGGGGATGAACACTGAAGCTTTCTTT	CASDPQGMNTEAFF
TRBD1	TRBJ1-1	.	TRBV7-9	TGTGCCAGCAGCCCAAGACAGGGGCCTACTGAAGCTTTCTTT	CASSPRQGPTEAFF
TRBD1	TRBJ1-1	few	TRBV12-5	TGTGCTAGTGGCACAGGGGGGTTTGAAGCTTTCTTT	CASGTGGFEAFF
.	TRBJ1-5	.	TRBV15	TGTGCCACCAGCAGAGGAGGAAATCAGCCCCAGCATTTT	CATSRGGNQPQHF
TRBD2	TRBJ2-7	few	TRBV6-1	TGTGCCAGCAGTGAGGAAAGCGGGGCCAGTTACGAGCAGTACTTC	CASSEESGASYEQYF
TRBD1	TRBJ1-1	.	TRBV6-5	TGTGCCAGCAGTTACTCGAGGGGACAGCCGAACACTGAAGCTTTCTTT	CASSYSRGQPNTEAFF
.	TRBJ1-5	.	TRBV4-1	TGCGCCAGCAGCCAAGAATCGGGGTTTCAGCCCCAGCATTTT	CASSQESGFQPQHF
TRBD1	TRBJ1-2	.	TRBV6-6	TGTGCCAGCAGCATTAAGGACAGGGATCACTATGGCTACACCTTC	CASSIKDRDHYGYTF
TRBD1	TRBJ2-3	few	TRBV5-1	TGCGCCAGCAGCGAGGACAGGGGTGGTGAGGATACGCAGTATTTT	CASSEDRGGEDTQYF
.	TRBJ2-1	.	TRBV15	TGTGCCACCAGCAGAGATCGGGTTGAGCAGTTCTTC	CATSRDRVEQFF